Shown below are 30 T cell receptor beta chains from a single sample sequenced in a study of blood T cell repertoires in COVID-19. Profiling relied on immunoSEQ multiplex PCR, and the TCRdb table lists in-frame clones only, not all of them. The data hold more than 70,000 clones, with about nine tenths observed a single time. Sequencing was performed on peripheral blood. The receptor source for this set is a woman aged 45-65 years in a cohort sampled during active COVID-19.

The chain carries TRBV6-5 and TRBJ2-5, with 8 bases matching TRBD2. Germline V gene lookup returns CDR1 MNHEY and CDR2 SVGAGI. The V gene end was trimmed by 6 bases and the J gene end by 0 bases; junction bases not matched to a gene: 6. The CDR3 runs 15 residues. The CDR3 nucleotides read TGTGCCAGCAGGAGGAGAGCGGGGGACCAAGAGACCCAGTACTTC. It is translated as CASRRRAGDQETQYF.

The gene calls are TRBV7-9 and TRBJ1-2; no clear D. The CDR3 length is 16 residues. Germline V gives CDR1 SEHNR, CDR2 FQNEAQ (reference sequence). The ends were cut back, 5 bases at V and 4 bases at J, with 20 bases in the middle. CDR3 DNA sequence: TGTGCCAGCAGCCATGGGGTCGGCAGGAGGGTCTATGGCTACACCTTC. Its translation: CASSHGVGRRVYGYTF.

V usage is TRBV5-4 and J usage is TRBJ2-6, with D hard to call. Trimming took 2 bases from V and 1 from J, leaving 13 bases between them. This CDR3 comprises 17 residues. Germline assignment: CDR1 SGHNT and CDR2 YYREEE (reference sequence). The CDR3 DNA follows: TGTGCCAGCAGCTTTCCCCCAGTGGCATCTGGGGCCAACGTCCTGACTTTC. As protein: CASSFPPVASGANVLTF.

The chain combines TRBV7-8 with TRBJ1-5, with TRBD1 matching 9 bases. The junction had 8 bases not matched to a gene; V was cut back by 5 bases and J by 9 bases. The CDR3 runs to 14 residues. Germline values: CDR1 SGHVS, CDR2 FQNEAQ. The CDR3 sequence: CASSGGDRVGPQHF. The CDR3, as DNA: TGTGCCAGCAGCGGGGGGGACAGGGTAGGGCCCCAGCATTTT.

The V and J genes are TRBV5-4 and TRBJ2-2; 7 positions agree with TRBD2. This CDR3 comprises 16 residues. The trim removed 7 bases at V and 0 bases at J, leaving 9 bases unmatched. CDR1 SGHNT and CDR2 YYREEE come from the germline V gene (reference sequence). Here the CDR3 DNA reads TGTGCCAGCGGGGGGGAGGGAGGCCCGAACACCGGGGAGCTGTTTTTT. As protein: CASGGEGGPNTGELFF.

V and J are TRBV19 and TRBJ1-2; 11 bases fit TRBD1. V lost 10 bases to trimming and J lost 0 bases; unmatched junction nucleotides: 13. This CDR3 has 17 residues. Looked up from germline, CDR1 is LNHDA and CDR2 is SQIVND (reference sequence). The CDR3 nucleotides read TGTGCCACTAGGCCGGGACAGGGGGTGGCGGCTAACTATGGCTACACCTTC. Residues: CATRPGQGVAANYGYTF.

V usage is TRBV3-1 (or the pseudogene TRBV3-2) and J usage is TRBJ1-2; D is possibly TRBD1 (5 bases). The CDR3 runs 15 residues. The V gene's germline CDR1 is LGHDT and CDR2 YNNKEL (reference sequence). Trimming removed 9 bases at V and 0 bases at J, with 17 bases between. The chain's CDR3 is CASTQGSAPNYGYTF. Here the CDR3 DNA reads TGTGCCAGTACCCAGGGTTCAGCTCCTAACTATGGCTACACCTTC.

This sequence joins TRBV7-6 and TRBJ2-7, with 10 bases lining up with TRBD1. J was trimmed by 2 bases and V by 5 bases; bases with no gene match: 9. CDR3 size: 16 residues. Germline CDR1 SGHVS, CDR2 FNYEAQ. In DNA, the CDR3 is TGTGCCAGCAGCACGTGGGACAGGGGTATTCCCTACGAGCAGTACTTC. It is translated as CASSTWDRGIPYEQYF. Full variable domain (missing parts from reference TRBV7-6 and TRBJ2-7): GAGVSQSPRYKVTKRGQDVALRCDPISGHVSLYWYRQALGQGPEFLTYFNYEAQQDKSGLPNDRFSAERPEGSISTLTIQRTEQRDSAMYRCASSTWDRGIPYEQYFGPGTRLTVT.

The CDR3 DNA follows: TGTGCCAGCAGCTTAGATACAGGGGGCAGCCTTGAAAAACTGTTTTTT. Protein: CASSLDTGGSLEKLFF. This chain joins TRBV7-9 and TRBJ1-4; 9 positions agree with TRBD1. The CDR3 sequence is 16 residues long. The ends lost 1 base at V and 7 bases at J; junction bases unmatched: 7. Germline V gene sequence: CDR1 SEHNR, CDR2 FQNEAQ (reference sequence).

J is TRBJ2-7 and V is TRBV6-6; D is undetermined. Germline V gives CDR1 MNHNY, CDR2 SVGAGI (reference sequence). The CDR3 has 12 residues. The V and J ends lost 6 bases and 2 bases respectively, with 8 bases between them. CDR3 protein: CASSPGAYEQYF. The CDR3 DNA follows: TGTGCCAGCAGCCCTGGAGCCTACGAGCAGTACTTC.

The chain has TRBV11-2 and TRBJ2-7; 10 nucleotides align to TRBD1. Losses at the gene ends were 2 bases for V and 2 bases for J; bases not matched to a gene: 3. This CDR3 has 15 amino acids. CDR1 and CDR2 (germline): SGHAT, FQNNGV. Written as DNA, the CDR3 is TGTGCCAGCAGCTTATCAGACAGGGGGCCCTACGAGCAGTACTTC. As protein: CASSLSDRGPYEQYF.

The gene calls are TRBV19 and TRBJ1-4; D is unclear. This CDR3 spans 14 amino acids. Germline V lookup: CDR1 LNHDA, CDR2 SQIVND (reference sequence). Trimming cost V 8 bases and J 0 bases, with 10 bases left between them. The chain's CDR3 is CASAYTATNEKLFF. The CDR3 DNA sequence: TGTGCCAGTGCCTACACAGCAACTAATGAAAAACTGTTTTTT.

V is TRBV11-2 and J is TRBJ2-7; 8 nucleotides match TRBD1. CDR1 is SGHAT and CDR2 is FQNNGV in the germline V gene. After removal of 1 base from V and 6 bases from J, the junction contained 2 bases not matched to a gene. CDR3 length equals 13 residues. The CDR3, as DNA: TGTGCCAGCAGCTTAGGGACAGGGAGCGAGCAGTACTTC. This sequence encodes CASSLGTGSEQYF.

The chain uses TRBV3-1 (or the pseudogene TRBV3-2) and TRBJ2-2; D may be TRBD2 (6 bases). This CDR3 is built from 14 residues. V was shortened by 2 bases and J by 7 bases, with 11 bases between the two germline ends. Germline CDR1 LGHDT, CDR2 YNNKEL (reference sequence). The CDR3 here is CASSQRGIGGELFF. DNA of the CDR3: TGTGCCAGCAGCCAACGGGGGATTGGCGGGGAGCTGTTTTTT.

This sequence joins TRBV19 and TRBJ1-1; D call uncertain. The V end lost 3 bases, the J end lost 1 base, and 6 bases lay between the germline ends. This CDR3 is 13 amino acids long. The germline CDR1 and CDR2 sequences are LNHDA and SQIVND (reference sequence). CDR3 sequence: CASSIQRNTEAFF. In nucleotides, the CDR3 is TGTGCCAGTAGTATTCAGCGGAACACTGAAGCTTTCTTT.

The CDR3 is CASSYGTSGTYNEQFF. The CDR3, as DNA: TGCGCCAGCAGCTACGGGACTAGCGGGACCTACAATGAGCAGTTCTTC. The V call is TRBV5-1, the J call TRBJ2-1; 13 bases line up with TRBD2. After removal of 3 bases from V and 2 bases from J, the junction contained 2 bases not matched to a gene. Germline CDR1 is SGHRS and CDR2 is YFSETQ. The CDR3 length is 16 residues.

This clone was observed a single time. The chain employs TRBV6-5 and TRBJ1-1, with a tentative D call TRBD1 (6 bases). Germline V gives CDR1 MNHEY, CDR2 SVGAGI. The CDR3 runs to 15 residues. DNA for the CDR3: TGTGCTTCCCAGAGTGGGGGCCAAGTGAACACTGAAGCTTTCTTT. Translation: CASQSGGQVNTEAFF.

This chain joins TRBV10-3 and TRBJ2-3; 15 bases are a match to TRBD2. Germline CDR1 and CDR2: ENHRY and SYGVKD. The junction had 18 bases not matched to a gene; V was cut back by 10 bases and J by 7 bases. The CDR3 runs to 18 residues. The CDR3 region is CATSEPGLAGGGENTQYF. Here the CDR3 DNA reads TGTGCCACGAGCGAACCGGGACTAGCGGGGGGAGGAGAAAATACGCAGTATTTT.

This chain connects TRBV2 to TRBJ1-2; 10 bases fit TRBD1. After removal of 6 bases from V and 13 bases from J, the junction contained 17 bases not matched to a gene. Per the germline V gene, CDR1 is SNHLY and CDR2 is FYNNEI. The CDR3 has 15 residues. In DNA, the CDR3 is TGTGCCAGCAGCGCACAGACCCCGGGACAGGGGACATGCACCTTC. The encoded protein is CASSAQTPGQGTCTF.

The chain links TRBV19 to TRBJ2-7; 7 positions match TRBD1. The germline V gene encodes CDR1 LNHDA and CDR2 SQIVND (reference sequence). J was trimmed by 5 bases and V by 6 bases; bases with no gene match: 13. This CDR3 is 15 amino acids long. CDR3 protein: CASRVRTGARDEQYF. As DNA, the CDR3 is TGTGCCAGTAGGGTTCGAACAGGGGCTCGGGACGAGCAGTACTTC.

This sequence joins TRBV7-9 and TRBJ2-1; TRBD1 might be the D (8 bases). The germline V and J ends were trimmed by 4 bases and 6 bases, with 28 bases remaining between them. In germline, CDR1 is SEHNR, CDR2 FQNEAQ (reference sequence). This CDR3 is 19 amino acids long. The CDR3 DNA reads TGTGCCAGCAGCTCCGGGGGGCAGGGGGCCGGTCGGGGCCTCAATGAGCAGTTCTTC. It translates to CASSSGGQGAGRGLNEQFF. Full variable domain (remainder filled in from reference TRBV7-9 and TRBJ2-1): DTGVSQNPRHKITKRGQNVTFRCDPISEHNRLYWYRQTLGQGPEFLTYFQNEAQLEKSRLLSDRFSAERPKGSFSTLEIQRTEQGDSAMYLCASSSGGQGAGRGLNEQFFGPGTRLTVL.

This clone was detected once. This rearrangement joins TRBV6-1 to TRBJ1-1, with D uncertain. Germline V lookup: CDR1 MNHNS, CDR2 SASEGT. With 3 bases removed from V and 3 bases from J, the gap between germline ends came to 8 bases. This CDR3 contains 13 residues. CDR3 in amino acids: CASSEVADTEAFF. DNA for the CDR3: TGTGCCAGCAGTGAGGTAGCGGACACTGAAGCTTTCTTT.

In DNA, the CDR3 is TGTGCCAGTAGTATGTGGAGCAGTAACTATGGCTACACCTTC. Its translation: CASSMWSSNYGYTF. The chain links TRBV19 to TRBJ1-2; no reliable D call. Trimming left V 3 bases short and J 1 base short, with 9 bases between. The CDR3 sequence is 14 residues long. From germline, CDR1 is LNHDA and CDR2 SQIVND (reference sequence).

The chain combines TRBV5-1 with TRBJ2-2; 8 bases line up with TRBD1. V dropped 2 bases and J dropped 6; count of bases not matched to a gene: 9. The CDR3 extends over 16 amino acids. Germline lookup yields CDR1 SGHRS and CDR2 YFSETQ. CDR3 protein: CASSFRPGGMAGELFF. The CDR3 DNA reads as TGCGCCAGCAGCTTCCGTCCAGGGGGCATGGCCGGGGAGCTGTTTTTT.

The rearrangement uses TRBV28 and TRBJ1-4; 8 nucleotides align to TRBD1. V lost 6 bases to trimming and J lost 13 bases; unmatched junction nucleotides: 13. The CDR3 covers 14 residues. The germline V gene encodes CDR1 MDHEN and CDR2 SYDVKM. As DNA, the CDR3 is TGTGCCAGCAGCCCTCACAGGGGGTCAGTAGGACTGTTTTTT. It yields the protein CASSPHRGSVGLFF.

The chain employs TRBV28 and TRBJ2-1; 8 bases align to TRBD1. The V gene end was trimmed by 4 bases and the J gene end by 6 bases; junction bases not matched to a gene: 8. The CDR3 covers 15 residues. Germline V lookup: CDR1 MDHEN, CDR2 SYDVKM. CDR3 sequence: CASSSPGTGGNEQFF. For the CDR3, the DNA is TGTGCCAGCAGTTCCCCGGGGACAGGAGGCAATGAGCAGTTCTTC.

This chain connects TRBV4-2 to TRBJ2-3; D is perhaps TRBD1 (6 bases). The CDR3 is made up of 15 amino acids. CDR1 is LGHNA and CDR2 is YNFKEQ in the germline V gene. Trimming removed 1 base from V and 6 bases from J, with 14 bases in between. CDR3 bases: TGTGCCAGCAGCCAAGTGGGGGCAAGGCAGGATACGCAGTATTTT. It specifies CASSQVGARQDTQYF.

The chain uses TRBV18 and TRBJ2-1; 7 bases map to TRBD2. Germline V lookup: CDR1 KGHSH, CDR2 LQKENI. CDR3 length equals 12 residues. Trimming cost V 3 bases and J 8 bases; bases outside gene matches: 1. The CDR3 DNA sequence: TGTGCCAGCTCACCGGCGGGGGATGAGCAGTTCTTC. Translating it yields CASSPAGDEQFF.

This clone was detected only a few times. The CDR3 DNA reads as TGTGCCAGCAGCTCCGGACTTTCGAGCTCCTATAATTCACCCCTCCACTTT. This encodes CASSSGLSSSYNSPLHF. The chain joins TRBV7-9 to TRBJ1-6; D gene ambiguous. CDR3 length: 17 residues. V gave up 4 bases and J gave up 0 bases, with 13 bases separating them. CDR1 is SEHNR and CDR2 is FQNEAQ in the germline V gene (reference sequence).

This rearrangement joins TRBV5-1 to TRBJ2-1, with 7 bases that match TRBD2. The trim removed 0 bases at V and 7 bases at J, leaving 4 bases unmatched. The CDR3 is made up of 14 amino acids. Germline loops: CDR1 SGHRS, CDR2 YFSETQ. The CDR3, as DNA: TGCGCCAGCAGCTTGGGCGGGAGAACGAATGAGCAGTTCTTC. Its protein product is CASSLGGRTNEQFF.